The clone carrying this TCR beta chain is termed medium-sized. What it binds is not known. The sample is drawn from a study of neurological immune-mediated disorders. Whole-study results and caveats: Levels of TCR clonal expansion peaked in HTLV-1-associated myelopathy and reached their lowest in multiple sclerosis, under those of healthy controls.

Synthesis of cDNA was performed by 5'RACE using 10-nucleotide random UMIs. TCRdb recomputed calls from the 5' RACE reads with MiXCR, one row per CDR3 protein. This table has some 47,000 distinct CDR3 sequences, around 17% appearing once. CDR1 and CDR2 (germline): SGHRS, YFSETQ. This CDR3 region has 13 residues. V lost 0 bases and J lost 3, with 3 bases in between. The TCR sequence derives from a man in his 60s in good health. Source material: PBMCs. The V and J genes are TRBV5-1 and TRBJ2-2, with unresolved D. The CDR3 sequence is CASSLDDTGELFF. In DNA, the CDR3 is TGCGCCAGCAGCTTGGATGACACCGGGGAGCTGTTTTTT.